This record concerns one TCR beta chain sequence. Its antigen is not known. A second PCR, run for about 7 to 11 cycles, used a sample-barcoded 5' primer plus a J-beta primer mix. TCRdb fed the 5' RACE reads into MiXCR, producing one record per CDR3 protein. This sample yields about 800,000 distinct CDR3 sequences, of which roughly 64% are seen a single time; 22% belongs to the top ten. This entry belongs to a study of blood T cells in healthy people across ages. V was clipped by 5 bases and J by 6 bases, with 18 bases between them. The CDR3 length is 14 residues. CDR1 and CDR2 from the germline V gene are GTSNPN and SVGIG (reference sequence). General study points: TCR beta diversity per million T cells fell roughly linearly with age. Donors of long life had a larger count of naive CD4+ cells and greater diversity than aged donors.

This sequence was found in a man younger than 40 in good health. The V gene is TRBV30, the J gene TRBJ2-3; possibly TRBD1 or TRBD2 for D (5 bases each). Sample: blood. The DNA of the CDR3 is TGTGCCTGGGGACCGAACCTGGGGGTGGATACGCAGTATTTT. Translation: CAWGPNLGVDTQYF.